Sequencing of this T cell receptor beta chain was carried out in a study of OX40 agonist ivuxolimab in advanced cancers. About the study: Three patients responded partially, comprising one with hepatocellular carcinoma and two with cutaneous melanoma.

V shed 0 bases and J shed 9 bases, with 10 bases lying between them. The CDR3 runs 13 residues. CDR1 SGDLS and CDR2 YYNGEE come from the germline V gene. In this sample, this clone turned up once. As yet, its antigen is unknown. Profiling relied on immunoSEQ multiplex PCR, and the TCRdb table lists in-frame clones only, not all of them. Among 75,000 to 100,000 clones, approximately 88% were seen once, and the ten largest hold 0.5%. Study-wide points: Among the nonresponders, some also had low normalized T-cell clonal expansion. With doses of 0.1 to 3.0 mg/kg, CD4+ and CD8+ blood T cells had undergone clonal expansion by week 6.

Specimen: CD4+ or CD8+ T cells sorted from blood, collected in a trial of the OX40 agonist ivuxolimab. The TCR comes from an adult with an advanced solid tumor such as melanoma, head and neck, liver or kidney cancer. The V and J genes are TRBV9 and TRBJ2-1, with no clear D. The DNA for the CDR3 is TGTGCCAGCAGCGTAGTGCTCCAAGGTGAGCAGTTCTTC. Its translation is CASSVVLQGEQFF.